The following is a T cell receptor beta chain sequence with its context. Its target is unknown. The donors were members of the validation cohort comprising over a hundred subjects, separate from the approximately 630-subject first cohort. This sample was included in a study of cytomegalovirus exposure and HLA in healthy donors. Study-wide findings and caveats: Investigators reported 150 to 200 TCR beta chains as tied to cytomegalovirus. In the roughly 120 validation repertoires, a later analysis found that first-cohort TCR clusters tended to co-occur.

The protocol was immunoSEQ multiplex PCR, while the TCRdb copy is restricted to in-frame clones and leaves out a portion. Of over 200,000 clones in the sample, 75% to 90% are singletons; the top ten hold around 15%. The J segment lost 4 bases and the V segment lost 0 bases, leaving 5 bases of the junction unmatched. The V gene's germline CDR1 is SGDLS and CDR2 YYNGEE. The CDR3 spans 15 residues. This sequence joins TRBV9 and TRBJ2-7, with TRBD1 identical over 9 bases. Sequenced material: PBMCs. The receptor was isolated from a woman aged 25-40 years in good health and CMV-seropositive. Here the CDR3 DNA reads TGTGCCAGCAGCGTAGAGGGACAGGGTCTTTACGAGCAGTACTTC. This sequence encodes CASSVEGQGLYEQYF.